The sequence of this T cell receptor beta chain was determined in a study of T cells in Graves' hyperthyroidism and ophthalmopathy. RNA transcripts yielded amplified TCR beta CDR3 regions. The TCR CDR3 was amplified in a first-round RT-PCR using the HTBI primer set. TCRdb recomputed calls from the multiplex PCR reads with MiXCR, one row per CDR3 protein. The sample includes 470,000 or so distinct CDR3 sequences, more than 20% of them seen just once. This clonotype was found many times. Its specificity is not known. V lost 6 bases and J 5 bases, leaving 17 bases between the germline ends. CDR1 is MNHNS and CDR2 is SASEGT in the germline V gene. The CDR3 covers 14 residues. Graves' hyperthyroidism is called stable when ophthalmopathy does not progress within 18 months. PBMCs came from 8.5 to 10 ml fresh peripheral blood. Study-wide findings and caveats: The model made its ophthalmopathy prediction, and onset followed a median roughly six months later. Using 13 V-J features, a model discriminated ophthalmopathy from stable hyperthyroidism.

The sequenced sample was blood. The chain has TRBV6-1 and TRBJ2-7; tentatively, D is TRBD1 or TRBD2 (5 bases each). This receptor was identified in a man aged 18-30 years with Graves' hyperthyroidism. The CDR3 region has the DNA TGTGCCAGCAGCTCGTCCCGGGACGGGGACGAGCAGTACTTC. Residues: CASSSSRDGDEQYF.